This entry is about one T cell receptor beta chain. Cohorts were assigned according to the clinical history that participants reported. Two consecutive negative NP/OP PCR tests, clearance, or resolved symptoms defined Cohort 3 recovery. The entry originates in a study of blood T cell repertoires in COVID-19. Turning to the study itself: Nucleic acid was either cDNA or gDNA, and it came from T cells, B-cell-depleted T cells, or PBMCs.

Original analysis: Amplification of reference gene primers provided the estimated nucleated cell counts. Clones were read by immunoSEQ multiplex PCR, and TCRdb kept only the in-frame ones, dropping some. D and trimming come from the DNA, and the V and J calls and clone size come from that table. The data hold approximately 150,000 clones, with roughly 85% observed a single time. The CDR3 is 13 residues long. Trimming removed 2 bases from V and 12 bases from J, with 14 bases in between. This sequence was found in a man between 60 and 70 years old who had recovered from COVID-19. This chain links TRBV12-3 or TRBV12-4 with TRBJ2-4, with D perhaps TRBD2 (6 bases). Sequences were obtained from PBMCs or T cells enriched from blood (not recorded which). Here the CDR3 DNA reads TGTGCCAGCAGTTTAATGGGGAGGCGGACTCAGTACTTC. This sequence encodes CASSLMGRRTQYF.